The following is a T cell receptor beta chain sequence with its context. This sample stems from a study of shared clonotypes between healthy human individuals. About the research overall: The study drew on a couple of women and three men aged 18 to 49 as donors.

Deep-level running was used for the assay. Genomic DNA per cell subset filled all wells of several immunoSEQ plates. Produced via immunoSEQ multiplex PCR; TCRdb's table is partial and in-frame only. The sample consists of 400,000 to 550,000 clones, about 80% of them appearing once. The sequence derives from a woman in her thirties or forties in good health. Some clones in this sample may be carry-over from other donors' samples. The material sequenced was PBMCs.

CDR3 in amino acids: CASSEGPGSRYGYTF. The CDR3 DNA reads TGTGCCAGCAGTGAAGGGCCGGGATCTCGGTATGGCTACACCTTC. The chain employs TRBV6-1 and TRBJ1-2, with D unclear. The CDR3 has 15 amino acids. V gave up 1 base and J gave up 5 bases, with 14 bases separating them. CDR1 and CDR2 from the germline V gene are MNHNS and SASEGT.